This T cell receptor (beta chain) originates from a study of response to subunit inactivated influenza vaccine (dated by TCRdb to the late 2010s). Study-level background: The study used deep quantitative T cell receptor repertoire profiling to track responses to a trivalent subunit inactivated influenza vaccine.

Broader findings and caveats from the paper: The authors proposed that each seasonal influenza vaccination may bring in only a limited number of new T cells.

The library came from RT-PCR. TCRdb names Illumina HiSeq 2500 as the instrument used. The public reads were reprocessed in TCRdb via fastp at Q25 and MiXCR, keeping in-frame beta chains. Rows merge per CDR3 protein into single entries with the most common DNA and genes. The sample includes around 850,000 distinct CDR3 sequences, with 15% to 20% observed a single time. The ten largest clonotypes hold 11% of the sample. CDR3 length: 14 amino acids, cysteine to phenylalanine. Only the CDR3 portion is preserved as DNA: 42 bases, with reading frame beginning at the first base. Trimming takes 4 bases from V and 4 bases from J, and the germline ends sit 16 bases apart. CDR1 and CDR2 were assigned from the germline V gene as SQVTM and ANQGSEA. Turning to this clonotype: The antigen this receptor binds is unknown. No much larger clone exists at a distance of one base, and base qualities are not known.

The sequence came from a man in his fifties or sixties who received an inactivated influenza vaccine. Donor details come from another sample of the same person, matched by shared clones. The rearranged segments are TRBV29-1 and TRBJ1-2; the D gene remains uncertain. Sample: PBMCs from blood, taken around 5 days after vaccination. The DNA is TGCAGCGTTGCCCGGCGTCTCTCTGGCTATGGCTACACCTTC. Translated, it gives CSVARRLSGYGYTF.